One and the same sample provided the 13 T cell receptor beta chains below, sequenced in a study of shared clonotypes between healthy human individuals. Clones were read by immunoSEQ multiplex PCR, and TCRdb kept only the in-frame ones, dropping some. Of some 470,000 clones listed, 76% are singletons. Sequenced sample: PBMCs. The origin of the receptors is a woman aged 40 to 50 in good health. Some clones in this sample may be carry-over from other donors' samples.

To note about this clone: The sample holds other DNA sequences that translate to the same CDR3. V gene TRBV18 combines with J gene TRBJ2-1, with 12 bases matching TRBD2. CDR3 size: 16 residues. Germline V gene data show CDR1 as KGHSH and CDR2 as LQKENI. J gave up 7 bases and V 0 bases, and 4 bases lay outside the gene matches. The CDR3 sequence: CASSPPSGLAGNEQFF. The CDR3, as DNA: TGTGCCAGCTCACCACCATCTGGACTAGCGGGAAATGAGCAGTTCTTC. The whole variable domain, filled in from reference TRBV18 and TRBJ2-1, reads NAGVMQNPRHLVRRRGQEARLRCSPMKGHSHVYWYRQLPEEGLKFMVYLQKENIIDESGMPKERFSAEFPKEGPSILRIQQVVRGDSAAYFCASSPPSGLAGNEQFFGPGTRLTVL.

The chain has TRBV9 and TRBJ1-2, with a tentative D call TRBD1 (5 bases). Germline V gives CDR1 SGDLS, CDR2 YYNGEE. V lost 3 bases, J lost 1 base, and 16 bases lay in between. This CDR3 has 16 residues. CDR3 sequence: CASSAPSRVNNYGYTF. DNA of the CDR3: TGTGCCAGCAGCGCACCCAGCAGGGTCAATAACTATGGCTACACCTTC.

V is TRBV4-3 and J is TRBJ2-3; 9 bases are shared with TRBD2. Germline-derived CDR1 and CDR2 are LGHNA and YSLEER. The trim removed 0 bases at V and 6 bases at J, leaving 10 bases unmatched. This CDR3 is 17 amino acids long. CDR3 region: CASSQDGGSGTSDTQYF. The CDR3 DNA sequence: TGCGCCAGCAGCCAAGATGGAGGCTCCGGGACTAGCGATACGCAGTATTTT.

This rearrangement joins TRBV15 to TRBJ1-2, with 11 nucleotides matching TRBD1. V lost 4 bases and J lost 4; bases outside the gene matches: 8. The V gene's germline CDR1 is LNHNV and CDR2 YYDKDF (reference sequence). The CDR3 extends over 16 amino acids. The CDR3 DNA reads as TGTGCCACCAGCACAGGACAGGGGGCGCTCGGCTATGGCTACACCTTC. Translation: CATSTGQGALGYGYTF.

This sequence joins TRBV5-6 and TRBJ2-3; D possibly corresponds to TRBD2 (6 bases). Germline V gene lookup returns CDR1 SGHDT and CDR2 YYEEEE. Trimming removed 2 bases from V and 2 bases from J, with 9 bases in between. CDR3 size: 14 residues. DNA of the CDR3: TGTGCCAGCAGCTTTGGCGGGATCACAGATACGCAGTATTTT. As protein: CASSFGGITDTQYF.

The chain links TRBV14 to TRBJ2-3; TRBD2 matches 9 bases. Germline CDR1 SGHDN, CDR2 FVKESK. With 5 bases clipped from V and 5 bases from J, the junction kept 11 bases outside the gene matches. This CDR3 is built from 16 residues. DNA of the CDR3: TGTGCCAGCAGCTCGGGACTAGCTTTCCTCGGAGATACGCAGTATTTT. Translated: CASSSGLAFLGDTQYF.

As for this clone: With a much larger clone just one base away, this may be a read error. V is TRBV28 and J is TRBJ2-7, with D perhaps TRBD1 or TRBD2 (5 bases each). This CDR3 region has 15 residues. Germline lookup yields CDR1 MDHEN and CDR2 SYDVKM. The germline V and J ends were trimmed by 3 bases and 6 bases, with 18 bases remaining between them. DNA of the CDR3: TGTGCCAGCAGTTTGTGGGGCCAGGGAGAAGTCGAGCAGTACTTC. Residues: CASSLWGQGEVEQYF.

The V call is TRBV27, the J call TRBJ2-3, with D possibly being TRBD1 (5 bases). Germline V lookup: CDR1 MNHEY, CDR2 SMNVEV (reference sequence). V dropped 2 bases and J dropped 11 bases, with 14 bases sitting between them. The CDR3 extends over 13 amino acids. CDR3 sequence: CASSLTPGRGQYF. The CDR3 DNA follows: TGTGCCAGCAGTTTAACCCCAGGGCGCGGGCAGTATTTT.

At least ten counts were recorded for this clone. Other DNA sequences from this sample encode an identical CDR3 as well. The V call is TRBV30, the J call TRBJ2-6; D gene ambiguous. The CDR3 totals 12 residues. The V gene lost 4 bases and the J gene lost 2 bases, with 3 bases spanning the gap. Per germline, CDR1 GTSNPN and CDR2 SVGIG (reference sequence). The CDR3 DNA sequence: TGTGCCTGGAATCCTGGGGCCAACGTCCTGACTTTC. Translated: CAWNPGANVLTF. Complete variable domain (other parts from reference TRBV30 and TRBJ2-6): SQTIHQWPATLVQPVGSPLSLECTVEGTSNPNLYWYRQAAGRGLQLLFYSVGIGQISSEVPQNLSASRPQDRQFILSSKKLLLSDSGFYLCAWNPGANVLTFGAGSRLTVL.

The chain's CDR3 is CASRLSPSYPGTEQYF. The DNA of the CDR3 is TGTGCAAGTCGCTTATCCCCATCTTATCCCGGGACCGAGCAGTACTTC. The V and J genes are TRBV12-2 and TRBJ2-7. TRBV12-2 is a listed pseudogene. The length of the CDR3 is 16 residues.

The V and J genes are TRBV7-3 and TRBJ2-7, with D hard to call. The germline gives CDR1 SGHTA, CDR2 FQGTGA. This CDR3 has 13 amino acids. Deletions cut 0 bases from V and 6 bases from J, with 9 bases between. CDR3 protein: CASSLTLWTEQYF. In DNA, the CDR3 is TGTGCCAGCAGCTTAACGTTGTGGACCGAGCAGTACTTC. Together with reference TRBV7-3 and TRBJ2-7, the CDR3 gives the full variable domain: GAGVSQTPSNKVTEKGKYVELRCDPISGHTALYWYRQSLGQGPEFLIYFQGTGAADDSGLPNDRFFAVRPEGSVSTLKIQRTERGDSAVYLCASSLTLWTEQYFGPGTRLTVT.

V and J are TRBV15 and TRBJ2-4, with D unclear. V lost 4 bases and J 0 bases, leaving 7 bases between the germline ends. Germline V CDR1 and CDR2: LNHNV, YYDKDF (reference sequence). This CDR3 region has 14 residues. CDR3: CATSTALAKNIQYF. CDR3 DNA: TGTGCCACCAGCACAGCACTAGCCAAAAACATTCAGTACTTC.

The chain is built from TRBV10-3 and TRBJ2-1, with D possibly TRBD2 on 6 matching bases. The V gene's germline CDR1 is ENHRY and CDR2 SYGVKD. The CDR3 is 12 residues long. Between the trimmed V and J ends, which lost 4 bases and 9 bases, there was a span of 10 bases. The CDR3 DNA reads as TGTGCCATCAGTGGGGCCGGGGGTGAGCAGTTCTTC. This translates into CAISGAGGEQFF.